The rows below give T cell receptor beta chains drawn from one sample of a study of cytomegalovirus exposure and HLA in healthy donors. Measured with immunoSEQ multiplex PCR; TCRdb has only the in-frame clones, and not every one. Of around 100,000 clones in the sample, 74% were seen once. Material: PBMCs. The receptors were sampled from a man aged 25-45 years in good health and CMV-seropositive. Each CDR3 is given with its conserved first and last residue. A D gene is named only where the DNA matches it firmly. The listing skips clone size in some rows; elsewhere it reads once, few, many or a size class.

V gene: TRBV30; clone size: once; D gene: TRBD1; J gene: TRBJ2-1; CDR3 DNA: TGTGCCTGGAGGGGATGGGACAGGGCGTACAATGAGCAGTTCTTC; CDR3 protein: CAWRGWDRAYNEQFF
V gene: TRBV7-9; clone size: .; D gene: .; J gene: TRBJ1-6; CDR3 DNA: TGTGCCAGCAGCTTGGCGACAGAACCCCTCCACTTT; CDR3 protein: CASSLATEPLHF
V gene: TRBV7-3; clone size: .; D gene: .; J gene: TRBJ1-2; CDR3 DNA: TGTGCCAGCAGCTTAAATCCGGTTTACTATGGCTACCCCTTC; CDR3 protein: CASSLNPVYYGYPF
V gene: TRBV7-2; clone size: .; D gene: TRBD2; J gene: TRBJ2-1; CDR3 DNA: TGTGCCAGCAGCAGTACTAGCGGGGTCAATGAGCAGTTCTTC; CDR3 protein: CASSSTSGVNEQFF
V gene: TRBV19; clone size: once; D gene: TRBD1; J gene: TRBJ1-3; CDR3 DNA: TGTGCCAGTAGTGGACAGGTCTCTGGAAACACCATATATTTT; CDR3 protein: CASSGQVSGNTIYF
V gene: TRBV28; clone size: .; D gene: .; J gene: TRBJ1-5; CDR3 DNA: TGTGCCAGCAGTGAGAGGGCGGCCCAGCATTTT; CDR3 protein: CASSERAAQHF
V gene: TRBV6-5; clone size: .; D gene: .; J gene: TRBJ2-1; CDR3 DNA: TGTGCCAGCAGGAGCTCCTACAATGAGCAGTTCTTC; CDR3 protein: CASRSSYNEQFF
V gene: TRBV4-2; clone size: few; D gene: .; J gene: TRBJ2-5; CDR3 DNA: TGTGCCAGCAGCCCCGAGGGTGGGCTCTACCAAGAGACCCAGTACTTC; CDR3 protein: CASSPEGGLYQETQYF
V gene: TRBV4-3; clone size: .; D gene: .; J gene: TRBJ1-2; CDR3 DNA: TGCGCCAGCAGCCAAGATGACGACACGCCAAACTATGGCTACACCTTC; CDR3 protein: CASSQDDDTPNYGYTF
V gene: TRBV4-2; clone size: .; D gene: TRBD2; J gene: TRBJ2-1; CDR3 DNA: TGTGCCAGCAGCCAAGAGGGGGGGGGACCCTACAATGAGCAGTTCTTC; CDR3 protein: CASSQEGGGPYNEQFF
V gene: TRBV28; clone size: .; D gene: TRBD2; J gene: TRBJ2-7; CDR3 DNA: TGTGCCAGCAGTTTAGGGAGGGCCGACGAGCAGTACTTC; CDR3 protein: CASSLGRADEQYF
V gene: TRBV19; clone size: .; D gene: TRBD2; J gene: TRBJ2-3; CDR3 DNA: TGTGCCAGTAGTATTCTAGCGGGGCTAACAGATACGCAGTATTTT; CDR3 protein: CASSILAGLTDTQYF
V gene: TRBV20-1; clone size: .; D gene: .; J gene: TRBJ2-7; CDR3 DNA: TGCAGTGCCGAAGAGAGCTACGAGCAGTACTTC; CDR3 protein: CSAEESYEQYF
V gene: TRBV5-4; clone size: .; D gene: .; J gene: TRBJ2-5; CDR3 DNA: TGTGCCAGCAGCTGGGGGATAGGGGGGGGAGAGACCCAGTACTTC; CDR3 protein: CASSWGIGGGETQYF
V gene: TRBV27; clone size: .; D gene: TRBD1; J gene: TRBJ2-3; CDR3 DNA: TGTGCCAGCAGTCTCATACAGGGGGGCGCAGATACGCAGTATTTT; CDR3 protein: CASSLIQGGADTQYF
V gene: TRBV19; clone size: .; D gene: TRBD1; J gene: TRBJ2-7; CDR3 DNA: TGTGCCAGTAGTATGCCCGGACAGGTTAGGGCCTACGAGCAGTACTTC; CDR3 protein: CASSMPGQVRAYEQYF
V gene: TRBV5-4; clone size: many; D gene: TRBD1; J gene: TRBJ2-7; CDR3 DNA: TGTGCCAGCAGCGCCGGGACAGGGGCCTACGAGCAGTACTTC; CDR3 protein: CASSAGTGAYEQYF
V gene: TRBV7-2; clone size: .; D gene: TRBD2; J gene: TRBJ2-1; CDR3 DNA: TGTGCCAGCAGCCCACATGGGACTAGCGGGGGACCTGAGCAGTTCTTC; CDR3 protein: CASSPHGTSGGPEQFF
V gene: TRBV19; clone size: .; D gene: .; J gene: TRBJ1-1; CDR3 DNA: TGTGCCAGCTGTTTTACTGGGCACGAAGCTTTCTTT; CDR3 protein: CASCFTGHEAFF
V gene: TRBV29-1; clone size: .; D gene: .; J gene: TRBJ1-2; CDR3 DNA: TGCAGCGTTGACGGGGGGCGCTTAGCCGGCTACACCTTC; CDR3 protein: CSVDGGRLAGYTF
V gene: TRBV7-9; clone size: .; D gene: TRBD2; J gene: TRBJ2-5; CDR3 DNA: TGTGCCAGCAGCTTACGGCGGGGGGGCGCGGAGACCCAGTACTTC; CDR3 protein: CASSLRRGGAETQYF
V gene: TRBV9; clone size: once; D gene: .; J gene: TRBJ2-5; CDR3 DNA: TGTGCCAGCAGCGTAGAAACAGGCCAAGAGACCCAGTACTTC; CDR3 protein: CASSVETGQETQYF